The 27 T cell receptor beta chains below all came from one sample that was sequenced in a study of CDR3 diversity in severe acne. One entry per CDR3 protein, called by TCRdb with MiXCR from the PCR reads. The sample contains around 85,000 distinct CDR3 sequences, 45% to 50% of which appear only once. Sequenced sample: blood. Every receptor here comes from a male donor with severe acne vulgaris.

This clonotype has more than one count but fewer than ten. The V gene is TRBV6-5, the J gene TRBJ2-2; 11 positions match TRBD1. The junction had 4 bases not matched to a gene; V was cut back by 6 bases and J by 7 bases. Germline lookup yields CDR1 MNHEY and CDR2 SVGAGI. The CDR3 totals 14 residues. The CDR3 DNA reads TGTGCCAGCAGGAAAGGGACAGGGGGCGGGGAGCTGTTTTTT. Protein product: CASRKGTGGGELFF.

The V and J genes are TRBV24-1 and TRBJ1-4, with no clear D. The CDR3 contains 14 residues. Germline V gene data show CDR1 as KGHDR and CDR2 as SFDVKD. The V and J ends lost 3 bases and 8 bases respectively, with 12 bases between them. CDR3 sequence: CATSDTGPGEKLFF. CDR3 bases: TGTGCCACCAGTGATACTGGTCCAGGCGAAAAACTGTTTTTT.

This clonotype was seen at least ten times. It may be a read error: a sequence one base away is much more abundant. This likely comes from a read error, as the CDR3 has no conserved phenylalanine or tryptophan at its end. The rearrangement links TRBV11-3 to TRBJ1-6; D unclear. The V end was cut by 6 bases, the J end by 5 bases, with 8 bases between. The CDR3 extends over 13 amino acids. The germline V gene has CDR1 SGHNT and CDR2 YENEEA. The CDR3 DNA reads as TGTGCCAGCAGGGAGGATCATAATTCACCCCTCCACTCT. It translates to CASREDHNSPLHS.

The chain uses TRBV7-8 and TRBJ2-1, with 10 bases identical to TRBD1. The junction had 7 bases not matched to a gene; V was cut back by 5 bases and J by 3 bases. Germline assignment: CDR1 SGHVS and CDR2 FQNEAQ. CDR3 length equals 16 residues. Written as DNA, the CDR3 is TGTGCCAGCAGCCTCGGGACAGGGGACTACTACAATGAGCAGTTCTTC. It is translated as CASSLGTGDYYNEQFF.

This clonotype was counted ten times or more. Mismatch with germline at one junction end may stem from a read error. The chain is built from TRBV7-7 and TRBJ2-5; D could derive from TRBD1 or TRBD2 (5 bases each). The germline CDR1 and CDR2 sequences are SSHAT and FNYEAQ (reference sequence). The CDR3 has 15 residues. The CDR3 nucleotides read TGTGCTAGCAGCTTAGAGGGGTTGGATGGGGAGACCCAGTACTTC. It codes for CASSLEGLDGETQYF.

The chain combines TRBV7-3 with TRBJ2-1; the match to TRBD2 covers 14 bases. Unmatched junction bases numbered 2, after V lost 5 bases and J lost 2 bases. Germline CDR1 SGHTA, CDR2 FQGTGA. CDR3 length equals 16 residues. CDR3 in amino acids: CASSGTSGSTYNEQFF. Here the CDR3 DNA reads TGTGCCAGCAGCGGGACTAGCGGGAGTACCTACAATGAGCAGTTCTTC.

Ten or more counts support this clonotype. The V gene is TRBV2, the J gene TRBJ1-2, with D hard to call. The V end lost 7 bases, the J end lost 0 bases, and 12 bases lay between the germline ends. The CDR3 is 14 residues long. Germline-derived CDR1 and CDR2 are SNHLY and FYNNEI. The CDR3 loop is CASIRTGANYGYTF. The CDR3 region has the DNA TGTGCCAGCATCAGGACGGGAGCTAACTATGGCTACACCTTC.

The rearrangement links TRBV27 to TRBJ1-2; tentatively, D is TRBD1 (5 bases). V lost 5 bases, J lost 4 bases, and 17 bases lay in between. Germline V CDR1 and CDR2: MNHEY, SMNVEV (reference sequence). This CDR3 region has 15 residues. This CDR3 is CASSPGGERGYGYTF. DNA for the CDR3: TGTGCCAGCAGTCCTGGGGGGGAGAGAGGCTATGGCTACACCTTC.

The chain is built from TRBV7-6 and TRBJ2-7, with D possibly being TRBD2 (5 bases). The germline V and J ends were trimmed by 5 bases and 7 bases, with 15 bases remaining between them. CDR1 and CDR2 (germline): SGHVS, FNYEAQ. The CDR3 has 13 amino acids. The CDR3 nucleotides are TGTGCCAGCAGCCGATCCCCGGGAAGGGAGCAGTACTTC. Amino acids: CASSRSPGREQYF.

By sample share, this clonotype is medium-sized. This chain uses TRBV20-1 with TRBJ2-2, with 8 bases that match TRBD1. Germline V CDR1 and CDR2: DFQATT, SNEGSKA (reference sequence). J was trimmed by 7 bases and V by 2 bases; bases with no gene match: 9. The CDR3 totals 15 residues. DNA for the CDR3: TGCAGTGCTAGATATCCAGGGGGCGAGGTCGGGGAGCTGTTTTTT. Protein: CSARYPGGEVGELFF.

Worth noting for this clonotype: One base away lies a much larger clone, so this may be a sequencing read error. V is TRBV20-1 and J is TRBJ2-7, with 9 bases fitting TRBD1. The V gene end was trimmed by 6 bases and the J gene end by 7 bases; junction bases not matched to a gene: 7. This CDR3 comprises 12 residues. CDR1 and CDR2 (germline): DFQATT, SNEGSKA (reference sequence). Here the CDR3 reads CSALNRGREQYF. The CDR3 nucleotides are TGCAGTGCCCTGAACAGGGGGCGTGAGCAGTACTTC.

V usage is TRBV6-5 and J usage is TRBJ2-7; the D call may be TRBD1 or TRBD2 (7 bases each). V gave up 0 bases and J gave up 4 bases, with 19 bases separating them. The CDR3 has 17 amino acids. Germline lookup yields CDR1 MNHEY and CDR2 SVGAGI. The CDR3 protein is CASSYSNLADRTYEQYF. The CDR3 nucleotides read TGTGCCAGCAGTTACTCGAATCTAGCGGACAGGACTTACGAGCAGTACTTC.

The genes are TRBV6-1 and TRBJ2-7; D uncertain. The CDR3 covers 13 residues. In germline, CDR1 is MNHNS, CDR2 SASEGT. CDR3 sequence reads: CATLNAPSHEQFV. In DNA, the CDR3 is TGTGCCACCCTCAACGCCCCCTCCCACGAGCAGTTCGTC.

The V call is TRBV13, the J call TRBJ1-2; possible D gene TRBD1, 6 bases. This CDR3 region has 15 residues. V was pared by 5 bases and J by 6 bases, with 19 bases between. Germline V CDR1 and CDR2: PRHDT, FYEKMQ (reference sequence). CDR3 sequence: CASSPGQGRFDGYTF. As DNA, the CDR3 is TGTGCCAGCAGCCCGGGTCAGGGGCGGTTTGATGGCTACACCTTC.

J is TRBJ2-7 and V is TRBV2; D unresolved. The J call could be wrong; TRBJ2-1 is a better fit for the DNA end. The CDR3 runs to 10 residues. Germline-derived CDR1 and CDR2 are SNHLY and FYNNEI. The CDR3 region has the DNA TGTGCCAGCAACGGATATGAGCAGTTCTTC. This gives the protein CASNGYEQFF.

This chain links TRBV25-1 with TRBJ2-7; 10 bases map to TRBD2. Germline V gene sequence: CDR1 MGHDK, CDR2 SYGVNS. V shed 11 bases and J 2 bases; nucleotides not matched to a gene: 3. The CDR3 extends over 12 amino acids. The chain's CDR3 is CAAAGGAYEQYF. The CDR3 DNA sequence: TGTGCCGCAGCGGGAGGGGCCTACGAGCAGTACTTC.

CDR3: CASNENQPQHF. In nucleotides, the CDR3 is TGTGCCAGCAATGAAAATCAGCCCCAGCATTTT. This sequence joins TRBV10-3 and TRBJ1-5, with D unclear. Trimming removed 10 bases at V and 4 bases at J, with 8 bases between. CDR1 and CDR2 (germline): ENHRY, SYGVKD. The CDR3 runs to 11 residues.

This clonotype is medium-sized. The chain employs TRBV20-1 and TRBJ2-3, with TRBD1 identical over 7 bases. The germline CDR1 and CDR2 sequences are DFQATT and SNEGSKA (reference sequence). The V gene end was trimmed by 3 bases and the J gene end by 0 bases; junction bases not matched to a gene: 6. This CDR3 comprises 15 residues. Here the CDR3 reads CSARDRFGSTDTQYF. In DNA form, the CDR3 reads TGCAGTGCTAGGGACAGGTTTGGTAGCACAGATACGCAGTATTTT.

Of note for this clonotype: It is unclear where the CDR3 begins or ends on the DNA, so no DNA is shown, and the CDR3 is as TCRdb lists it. The CDR3 loop reads CASRRLGLNTEAFFGQGYYGYTF. The V gene is TRBV5-5, the J gene TRBJ1-2; TRBD1, as called in the table, went unchecked against the DNA. CDR1 and CDR2 from the germline V gene are SGHKS and YYEKEE (reference sequence). The CDR3 sequence runs 23 residues, both termini included.

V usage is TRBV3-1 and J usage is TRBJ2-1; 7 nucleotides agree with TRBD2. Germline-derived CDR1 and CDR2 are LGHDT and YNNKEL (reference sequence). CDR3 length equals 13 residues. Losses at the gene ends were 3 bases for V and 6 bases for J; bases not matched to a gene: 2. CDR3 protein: CASSHSSGNEQFF. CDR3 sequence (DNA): TGTGCCAGCAGCCATTCTAGCGGCAATGAGCAGTTCTTC.

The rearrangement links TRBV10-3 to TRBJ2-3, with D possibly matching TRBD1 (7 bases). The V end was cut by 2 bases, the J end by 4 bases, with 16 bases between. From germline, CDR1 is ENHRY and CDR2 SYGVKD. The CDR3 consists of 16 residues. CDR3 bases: TGTGCCATCAGTGAGCCCCAGGGGGGCCCCCCAGATACGCAGTATTTT. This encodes CAISEPQGGPPDTQYF.

The CDR3 is CASSSPGDWQETQYF. CDR3 coding DNA: TGTGCCAGCAGTTCCCCCGGAGACTGGCAAGAGACCCAGTACTTC. J is TRBJ2-5 and V is TRBV25-1; D unresolved. Deletions cut 5 bases from V and 2 bases from J, with 15 bases between. CDR3 length: 15 amino acids. Looked up from germline, CDR1 is MGHDK and CDR2 is SYGVNS.

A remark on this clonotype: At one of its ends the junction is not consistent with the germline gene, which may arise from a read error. CDR3 loop: CASSPSVLAGGLDEQFF. The CDR3 DNA follows: TGTGCTAGCAGCCCTTCTGTACTAGCGGGAGGTCTGGATGAGCAGTTCTTC. The chain couples TRBV7-7 to TRBJ2-1, with 12 nucleotides matching TRBD2. Germline lookup yields CDR1 SSHAT and CDR2 FNYEAQ (reference sequence). The length of the CDR3 is 17 residues. Supplemented by reference TRBV7-7 and TRBJ2-1, the full variable domain reads GAGVSQSPRYKVTKRGQDVTLRCDPISSHATLYWYQQALGQGPEFLTYFNYEAQPDKSGLPSDRFSAERPEGSISTLTIQRTEQRDSAMYRCASSPSVLAGGLDEQFFGPGTRLTVL.

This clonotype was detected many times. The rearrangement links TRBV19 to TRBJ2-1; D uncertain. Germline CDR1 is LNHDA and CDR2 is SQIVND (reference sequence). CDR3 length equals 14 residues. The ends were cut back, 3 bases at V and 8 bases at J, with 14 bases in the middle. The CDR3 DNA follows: TGTGCCAGTAGTATTTTGTCCAGGATCGATGAGCAGTTCTTC. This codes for CASSILSRIDEQFF.

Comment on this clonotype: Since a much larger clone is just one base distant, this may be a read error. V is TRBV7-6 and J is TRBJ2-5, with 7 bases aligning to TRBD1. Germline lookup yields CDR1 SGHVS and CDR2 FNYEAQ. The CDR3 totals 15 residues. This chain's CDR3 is CASSATTGKQETRYF. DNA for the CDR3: TGTGCCAGCAGCGCGACGACAGGGAAACAAGAGACCCGGTACTTC.

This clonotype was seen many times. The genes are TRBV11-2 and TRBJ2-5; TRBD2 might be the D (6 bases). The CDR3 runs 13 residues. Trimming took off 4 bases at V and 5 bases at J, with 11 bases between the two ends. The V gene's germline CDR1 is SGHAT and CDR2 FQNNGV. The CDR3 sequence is CASSWDSAETQYF. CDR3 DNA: TGTGCCAGCAGCTGGGACTCGGCCGAGACCCAGTACTTC.

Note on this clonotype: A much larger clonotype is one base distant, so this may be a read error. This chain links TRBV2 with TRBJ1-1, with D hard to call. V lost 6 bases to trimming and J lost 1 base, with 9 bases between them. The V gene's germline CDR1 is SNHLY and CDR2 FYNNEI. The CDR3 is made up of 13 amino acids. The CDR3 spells CASSSPWNTEAFF. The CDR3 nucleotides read TGTGCCAGCAGCAGCCCTTGGAACACTGAAGCTTTCTTT.